This TCR beta chain stems from a study of monozygotic twins with inflammatory bowel disease. Study conclusions and caveats: Clonotype sharing was lower in IBD patients than healthy twins, most markedly with disease activity.

Looked up from germline, CDR1 is LGHNA and CDR2 is YSLEER. This CDR3 comprises 18 residues. One blood sample of approximately 2.5 ml was taken from each donor. Total RNA amounting to roughly 3.5 ug went into each TCR library. Amplification of TCRalpha and TCRbeta cDNA involved two nested PCRs that ran for about 16 and 10 cycles. Following a re-call of the 5' RACE reads, TCRdb has one entry per CDR3 protein and lacks DNA. The sample includes 300,000 to 450,000 distinct CDR3 sequences. A note on this clonotype: The antigen is undetermined.

The TCR was taken from a human donor with ulcerative colitis or Crohn's disease, or a healthy co-twin of an affected twin (not recorded which). Sample: blood. J is TRBJ2-5 and V is TRBV4-3; absent DNA, TCRdb's TRBD2 call cannot be checked. The CDR3 is CASSHGRRTSQIQETQYF.